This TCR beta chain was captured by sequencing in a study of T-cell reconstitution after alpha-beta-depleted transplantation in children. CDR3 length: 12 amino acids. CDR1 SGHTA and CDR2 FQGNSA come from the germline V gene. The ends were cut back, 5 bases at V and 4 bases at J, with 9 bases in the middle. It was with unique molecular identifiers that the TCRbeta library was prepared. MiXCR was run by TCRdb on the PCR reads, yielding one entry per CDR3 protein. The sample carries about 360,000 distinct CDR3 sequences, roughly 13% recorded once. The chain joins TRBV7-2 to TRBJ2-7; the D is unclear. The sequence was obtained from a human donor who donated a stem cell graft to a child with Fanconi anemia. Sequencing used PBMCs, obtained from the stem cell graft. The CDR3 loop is CASSQIGYEQYF. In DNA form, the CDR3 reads TGTGCCAGCAGCCAAATAGGGTACGAGCAGTACTTC.